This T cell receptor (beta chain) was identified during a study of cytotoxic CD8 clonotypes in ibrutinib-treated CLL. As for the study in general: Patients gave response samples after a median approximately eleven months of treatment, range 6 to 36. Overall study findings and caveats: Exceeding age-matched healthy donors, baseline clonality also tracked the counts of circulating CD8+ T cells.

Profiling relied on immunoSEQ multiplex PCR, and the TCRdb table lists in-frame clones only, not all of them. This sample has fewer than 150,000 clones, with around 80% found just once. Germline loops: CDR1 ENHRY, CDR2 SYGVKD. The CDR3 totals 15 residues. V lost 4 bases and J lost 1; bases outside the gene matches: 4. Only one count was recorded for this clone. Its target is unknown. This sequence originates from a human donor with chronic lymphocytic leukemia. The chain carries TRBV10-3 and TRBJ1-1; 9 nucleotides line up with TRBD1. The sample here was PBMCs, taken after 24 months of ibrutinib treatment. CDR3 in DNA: TGTGCCATCAGTGTAAAGGGACAGGGGAACACTGAAGCTTTCTTT. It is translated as CAISVKGQGNTEAFF.